This TCR beta chain appears in the sequencing data of a study of T-cell reconstitution after alpha-beta-depleted transplantation in children. Researchers prepared the TCRbeta library using unique molecular identifiers, the study reports. TCRdb analysed the PCR reads with MiXCR anew, one entry per CDR3 protein. The table includes about 500,000 distinct CDR3 sequences, less than 35% detected once. The V end lost 3 bases, the J end lost 3 bases, and 12 bases lay between the germline ends. CDR3 length: 16 residues. In germline, CDR1 is MNHEY, CDR2 SVGAGI. The sequence was obtained from a human donor who donated a stem cell graft to a child with aplastic anemia. The sample consisted of PBMCs from the stem cell graft donor, taken from the stem cell graft. This rearrangement joins TRBV6-5 to TRBJ2-6; D ambiguous. In DNA, the CDR3 is TGTGCCAGCAGTTATCGAAGCCTATTTGGGGCCAACGTCCTGACTTTC. It is translated as CASSYRSLFGANVLTF.